The clone carrying this T cell receptor (beta chain) has just a few counts. Its antigen is undetermined. This entry belongs to a study of blood T cells in healthy people across ages. Across the whole study: For every two T cells, template switching captured about one barcoded beta molecule. General observations from the study: Possibly confounding the expanded clonotype changes was the fact that donor CMV status was unknown.

Primed by a sample-barcoded 5' primer and a J-beta primer mix, a second PCR proceeded for roughly 7 to 12 cycles. TCRdb reprocessed the 5' RACE reads with MiXCR, giving one entry per CDR3 protein. The sample gives some 370,000 distinct CDR3 sequences, approximately 52% of which show up once; over 40% is in the top ten. The sequencing sample was made of blood. This receptor was taken from a man between 60 and 70 years old in good health.

DNA of the CDR3: TGTGCCAGCAGGCGCACCGGGCGATCCTACAATGAGCAGTTCTTC. It is translated as CASRRTGRSYNEQFF. V gene TRBV7-2 combines with J gene TRBJ2-1; D ambiguous. Germline lookup yields CDR1 SGHTA and CDR2 FQGNSA. V shed 6 bases and J shed 1 base, with 13 bases lying between them. The CDR3 contains 15 residues.